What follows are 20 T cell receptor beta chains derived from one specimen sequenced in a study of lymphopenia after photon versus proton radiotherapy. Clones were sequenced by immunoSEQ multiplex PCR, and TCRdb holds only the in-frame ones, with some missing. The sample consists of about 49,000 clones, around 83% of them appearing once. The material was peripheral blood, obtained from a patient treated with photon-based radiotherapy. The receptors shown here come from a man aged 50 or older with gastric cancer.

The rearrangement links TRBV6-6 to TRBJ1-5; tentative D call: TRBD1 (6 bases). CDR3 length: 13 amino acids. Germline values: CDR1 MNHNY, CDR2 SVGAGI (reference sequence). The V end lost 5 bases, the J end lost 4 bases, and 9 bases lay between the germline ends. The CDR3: CASSIGGNQPQHF. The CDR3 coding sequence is TGTGCCAGCAGTATAGGGGGGAATCAGCCCCAGCATTTT.

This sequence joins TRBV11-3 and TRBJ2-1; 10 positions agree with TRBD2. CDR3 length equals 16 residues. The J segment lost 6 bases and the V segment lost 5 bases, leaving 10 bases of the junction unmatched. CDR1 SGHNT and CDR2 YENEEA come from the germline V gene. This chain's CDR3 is CASSALAGVIGNEQFF. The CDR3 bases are TGTGCCAGCAGCGCCCTAGCGGGAGTCATTGGCAATGAGCAGTTCTTC.

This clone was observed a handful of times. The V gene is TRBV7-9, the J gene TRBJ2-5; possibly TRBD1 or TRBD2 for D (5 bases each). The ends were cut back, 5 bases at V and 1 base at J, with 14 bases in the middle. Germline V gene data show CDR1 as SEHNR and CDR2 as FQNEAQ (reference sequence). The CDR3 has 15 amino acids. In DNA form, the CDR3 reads TGTGCCAGCAGCCGTTTAGAGGGGCCCCAAGAGACCCAGTACTTC. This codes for CASSRLEGPQETQYF.

In DNA form, the CDR3 reads TGTGCCTGGAGTGTAGGGGGCAGATTGAACACTGAAGCTTTCTTT. Translation gives CAWSVGGRLNTEAFF. The genes are TRBV30 and TRBJ1-1; 7 positions match TRBD1. CDR1 and CDR2 (germline): GTSNPN, SVGIG (reference sequence). Losses at the gene ends were 0 bases for V and 0 bases for J; bases not matched to a gene: 4. The CDR3 sequence is 15 residues long. Looking up the rest from reference TRBV30 and TRBJ1-1 gives the full variable domain: SQTIHQWPATLVQPVGSPLSLECTVEGTSNPNLYWYRQAAGRGLQLLFYSVGIGQISSEVPQNLSASRPQDRQFILSSKKLLLSDSGFYLCAWSVGGRLNTEAFFGQGTRLTVV.

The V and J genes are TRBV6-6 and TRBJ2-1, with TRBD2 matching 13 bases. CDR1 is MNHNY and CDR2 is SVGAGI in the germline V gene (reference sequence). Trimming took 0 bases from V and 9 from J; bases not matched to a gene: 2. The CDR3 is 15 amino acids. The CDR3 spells CASSYSGTSGIEQFF. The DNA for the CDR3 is TGTGCCAGCAGTTACTCCGGGACTAGCGGGATTGAGCAGTTCTTC.

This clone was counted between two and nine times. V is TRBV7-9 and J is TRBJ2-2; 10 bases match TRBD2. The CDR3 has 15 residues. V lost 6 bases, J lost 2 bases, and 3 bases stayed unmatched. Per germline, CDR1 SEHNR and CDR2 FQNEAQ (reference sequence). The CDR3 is CASRGLAVNTGELFF. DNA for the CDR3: TGTGCCAGCAGAGGACTAGCGGTTAACACCGGGGAGCTGTTTTTT.

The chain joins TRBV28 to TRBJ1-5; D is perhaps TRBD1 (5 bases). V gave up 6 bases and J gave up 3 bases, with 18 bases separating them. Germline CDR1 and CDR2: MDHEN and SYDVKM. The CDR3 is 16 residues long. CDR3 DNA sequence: TGTGCCAGCAGCCCCGGGGGAGCAGGGACCAATCAGCCCCAGCATTTT. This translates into CASSPGGAGTNQPQHF.

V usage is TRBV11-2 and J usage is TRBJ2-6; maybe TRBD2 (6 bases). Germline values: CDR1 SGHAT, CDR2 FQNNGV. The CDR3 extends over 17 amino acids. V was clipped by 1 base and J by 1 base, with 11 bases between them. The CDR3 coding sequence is TGTGCCAGCAGCTTAGTGGGAGGAACATCTGGGGCCAACGTCCTGACTTTC. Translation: CASSLVGGTSGANVLTF.

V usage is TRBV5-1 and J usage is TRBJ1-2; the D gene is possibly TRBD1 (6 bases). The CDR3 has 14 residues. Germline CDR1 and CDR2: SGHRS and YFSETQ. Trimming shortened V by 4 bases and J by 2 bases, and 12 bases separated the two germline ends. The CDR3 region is CASSPRTENYGYTF. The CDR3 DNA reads TGCGCCAGCAGCCCCCGGACAGAAAACTATGGCTACACCTTC.

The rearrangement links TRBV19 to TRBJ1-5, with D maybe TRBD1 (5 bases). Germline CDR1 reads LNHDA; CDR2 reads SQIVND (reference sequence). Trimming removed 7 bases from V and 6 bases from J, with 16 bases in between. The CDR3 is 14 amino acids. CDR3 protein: CASKLGGTPQPQHF. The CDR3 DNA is TGTGCCAGTAAGCTGGGGGGGACCCCTCAGCCCCAGCATTTT.

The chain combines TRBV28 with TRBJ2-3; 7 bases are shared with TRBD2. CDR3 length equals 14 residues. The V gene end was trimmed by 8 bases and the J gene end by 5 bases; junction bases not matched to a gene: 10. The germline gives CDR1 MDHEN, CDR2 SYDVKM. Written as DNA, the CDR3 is TGTGCCAGCGTGGACGGGAGGACCGGAGATACGCAGTATTTT. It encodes CASVDGRTGDTQYF.

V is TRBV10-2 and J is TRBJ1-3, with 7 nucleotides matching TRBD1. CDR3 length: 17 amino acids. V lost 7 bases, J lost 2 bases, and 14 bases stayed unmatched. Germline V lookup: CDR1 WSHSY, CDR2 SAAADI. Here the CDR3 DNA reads TGCGCCAGCACCGAGTGGGACAGCCGAACAACTGGAAACACCATATATTTT. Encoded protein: CASTEWDSRTTGNTIYF.

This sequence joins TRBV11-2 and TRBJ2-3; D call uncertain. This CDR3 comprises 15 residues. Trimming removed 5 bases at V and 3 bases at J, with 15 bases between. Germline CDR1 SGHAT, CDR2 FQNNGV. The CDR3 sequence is CASSKQLPPTDTQYF. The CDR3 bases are TGTGCCAGCAGCAAGCAGCTTCCCCCGACAGATACGCAGTATTTT.

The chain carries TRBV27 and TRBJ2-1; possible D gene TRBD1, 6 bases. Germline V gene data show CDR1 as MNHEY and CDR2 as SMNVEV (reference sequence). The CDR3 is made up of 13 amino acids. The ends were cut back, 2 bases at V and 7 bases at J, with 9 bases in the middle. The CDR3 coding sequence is TGTGCCAGCAGTTTACCGGACAGTAATGAGCAGTTCTTC. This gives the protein CASSLPDSNEQFF.

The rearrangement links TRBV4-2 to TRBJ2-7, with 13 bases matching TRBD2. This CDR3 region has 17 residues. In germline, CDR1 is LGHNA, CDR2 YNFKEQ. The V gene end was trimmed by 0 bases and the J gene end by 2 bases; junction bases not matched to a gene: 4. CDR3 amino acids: CASSQDGGLAGTYEQYF. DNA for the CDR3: TGTGCCAGCAGCCAAGATGGGGGACTAGCGGGAACCTACGAGCAGTACTTC.

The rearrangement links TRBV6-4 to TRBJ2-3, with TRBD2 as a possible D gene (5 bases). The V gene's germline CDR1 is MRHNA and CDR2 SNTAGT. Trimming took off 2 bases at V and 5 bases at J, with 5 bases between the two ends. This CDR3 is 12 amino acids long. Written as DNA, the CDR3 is TGTGCCAGCAGTGACGCGGGAGATACGCAGTATTTT. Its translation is CASSDAGDTQYF.

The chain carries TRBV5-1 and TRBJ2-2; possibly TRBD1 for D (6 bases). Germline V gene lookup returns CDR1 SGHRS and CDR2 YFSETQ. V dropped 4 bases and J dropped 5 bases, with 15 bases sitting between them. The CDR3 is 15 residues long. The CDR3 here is CASSPRADSTGELFF. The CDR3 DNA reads TGCGCCAGCAGCCCCCGAGCGGACAGTACCGGGGAGCTGTTTTTT.

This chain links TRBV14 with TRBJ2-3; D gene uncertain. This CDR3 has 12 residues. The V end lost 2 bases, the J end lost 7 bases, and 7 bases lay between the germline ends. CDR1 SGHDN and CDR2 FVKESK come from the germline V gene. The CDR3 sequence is CASSQPWNTQYF. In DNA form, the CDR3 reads TGTGCCAGCAGCCAACCGTGGAATACGCAGTATTTT.

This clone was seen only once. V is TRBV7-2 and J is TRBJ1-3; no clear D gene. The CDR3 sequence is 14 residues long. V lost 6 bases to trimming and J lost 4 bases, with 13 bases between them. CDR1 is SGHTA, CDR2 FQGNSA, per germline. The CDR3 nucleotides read TGTGCCAGCAGTATGGGCCCGGGAGGAAACACCATATATTTT. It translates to CASSMGPGGNTIYF.

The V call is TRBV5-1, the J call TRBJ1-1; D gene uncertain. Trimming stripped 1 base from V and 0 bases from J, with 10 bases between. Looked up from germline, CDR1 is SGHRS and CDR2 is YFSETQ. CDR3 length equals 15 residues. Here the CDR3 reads CASSLFVGMNTEAFF. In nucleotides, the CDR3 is TGCGCCAGCAGCTTGTTCGTAGGGATGAACACTGAAGCTTTCTTT.